A selection of T cell receptor beta chains follows, all from one sample in a study of T cells after somatic rescue of genetic block. Data came from immunoSEQ multiplex PCR; TCRdb stores just in-frame clones and leaves some out. Here the sample spans approximately 71,000 clones, approximately 90% being singletons. Specimen: peripheral blood mononuclear cells (PBMCs). The receptor source for this set is a middle-aged man. Each CDR3 is given with its conserved first and last residue. The D gene is left open where the match is weak. Not all rows give a size; the values are once, few, many and, for expanded clones, a class.

-,-,TRBV6-1,TRBJ1-1,TGTGCCAGCAGTTCCCGACAGCCCTTCACTGAAGCTTTCTTT,CASSSRQPFTEAFF
-,-,TRBV5-4,TRBJ1-4,TGTGCCAGCAGCCTAAGCCCGGGCCTCTCGAATGAAAAACTGTTTTTT,CASSLSPGLSNEKLFF
-,TRBD2,TRBV6-5,TRBJ2-7,TGTGCCAGCACAAAGGGGACTAGCGGGGCCGAGCAGTACTTC,CASTKGTSGAEQYF
-,TRBD2,TRBV27,TRBJ2-1,TGTGCCAGCAGCCTCCTCCTAGCGGGGGGGGTTAATGAGCAGTTCTTC,CASSLLLAGGVNEQFF
-,-,TRBV28,TRBJ1-4,TGTGCCAGCTGGGGGGGGAGGGTCTTAACAACTAATGAAAAACTGTTTTTT,CASWGGRVLTTNEKLFF
-,-,TRBV7-6,TRBJ1-5,TGTGCCAGCAGCTTATACCAGAGCACGCCCCAGCATTTT,CASSLYQSTPQHF
-,TRBD1,TRBV6-1,TRBJ1-1,TGTGCCAGCAGTGCAGCCGGGACAGGGTCTGCTTCCTTT,CASSAAGTGSASF
few,-,TRBV19,TRBJ1-1,TGTGCCAGTAAAGGAAGTCAGAACACTGAAGCTTTCTTT,CASKGSQNTEAFF
-,TRBD1,TRBV6-1,TRBJ2-5,TGTGCCAGCAGTGGACAGGGGGGAGAGACCCAGTACTTC,CASSGQGGETQYF
-,-,TRBV5-1,TRBJ1-2,TGCGCCAGCAGCTTGGCCGGGGTTGGGCACACCTTC,CASSLAGVGHTF
-,-,TRBV2,TRBJ1-6,TGTGCCAGCAGTGCCGACATCTATAATTCACCCCTCCACTTT,CASSADIYNSPLHF
-,-,TRBV7-2,TRBJ2-3,TGTGCCAGCACCCTTAGGAGAAGCACAGATACGCAGTATTTT,CASTLRRSTDTQYF
-,TRBD1,TRBV4-1,TRBJ2-5,TGCGCCAGCAGCCAAGAGTCAGGGGGCGGAGAGACCCAGTACTTC,CASSQESGGGETQYF
-,TRBD2,TRBV6-5,TRBJ2-7,TGTGCCAGCAGCACTACGGTGGGGGGGGCCTACGAGCAGTACTTC,CASSTTVGGAYEQYF
once,TRBD1,TRBV14,TRBJ2-7,TGTGCCAGCAGCCCCCTGACAGGGGGCGACGAGCAGTACTTC,CASSPLTGGDEQYF
-,-,TRBV18,TRBJ2-5,TGTGCCAGCTCACCACCTGGCAGGGGCTACCAAGAGACCCAGTACTTC,CASSPPGRGYQETQYF
-,-,TRBV9,TRBJ2-1,TGTGCCAGCAGCGTAGGCGGCGTTTCTGAGCAGTTCTTC,CASSVGGVSEQFF
-,TRBD2,TRBV9,TRBJ2-5,TGTGCCAGCAGCGTCGGGGGGGGCCGGGAAGAGACCCAGTACTTC,CASSVGGGREETQYF
-,TRBD1,TRBV6-1,TRBJ2-5,TGTGCCAGCAGTGAACTACGACAGGGACAAGAGACCCAGTACTTC,CASSELRQGQETQYF
-,TRBD1,TRBV28,TRBJ1-2,TGTGCCAGCAGTTCTCTTGTGGGACAGGGGGCGCGCGGCTACACCTTC,CASSSLVGQGARGYTF
-,TRBD2,TRBV2,TRBJ2-7,TGTGCCAGCAGTGAGGGCGGGAGTATCGGCTACGAGCAGTACTTC,CASSEGGSIGYEQYF
once,TRBD1,TRBV11-1,TRBJ2-2,TGTGCCAGCAGCCGTCCCCGGGACAGAAAGAAGGAAGACACCGGGGAGCTGTTTTTT,CASSRPRDRKKEDTGELFF
-,TRBD1,TRBV2,TRBJ1-2,TGTGCCAGCAGGGGGGACAGCTTCTATGGCTACACCTTC,CASRGDSFYGYTF
-,-,TRBV19,TRBJ1-2,TGTGCCAGTAGTATTGAGGGGAGGCATGGCTACACCTTC,CASSIEGRHGYTF
once,TRBD1,TRBV30,TRBJ2-1,TGTGCCTGCCTAGACAGGGAATCCTCCTACAATGAGCAGTTCTTC,CACLDRESSYNEQFF
-,TRBD2,TRBV5-5,TRBJ2-7,TGTGCCAGCAGCTACCGGGACTACTCCTACGAGCAGTACTTC,CASSYRDYSYEQYF
-,-,TRBV10-2,TRBJ1-2,TGCGCCAGCAGGAACGTCGATGGGGGCTATGGCTACACCTTC,CASRNVDGGYGYTF
-,-,TRBV9,TRBJ2-3,TGTGCCAGCAGCGGACAGGTAGTCACAGATACGCAGTATTTT,CASSGQVVTDTQYF
-,-,TRBV2,TRBJ2-7,TGTGCCAGCAGCGACCCCGGCAGTAGCTCCTACGAGCAGTACTTC,CASSDPGSSSYEQYF
-,-,TRBV11-2,TRBJ2-1,TGTGCCAGCAGCTTAACTGCAGTCAATGAGCAGTTCTTC,CASSLTAVNEQFF
-,-,TRBV15,TRBJ2-7,TGTGCCACCAGCAGGGGACTTGTCTACGAGCAGTACTTC,CATSRGLVYEQYF
-,TRBD1,TRBV19,TRBJ2-2,TGTGCCAGTAGCCACAGGGGCCCCACCACCGGGGAGCTGTTTTTT,CASSHRGPTTGELFF
-,-,TRBV5-6,TRBJ1-1,TGTGCCAGCAGCTTGTGGGCGGGGTACGAAGCTTTCTTT,CASSLWAGYEAFF
-,-,TRBV7-2,TRBJ2-2,TGTGCCAGCAGCTTAGTCTTCGGGGGCGACGGGGAGCTGTTTTTT,CASSLVFGGDGELFF
-,-,TRBV6-5,TRBJ1-5,TGTGCCAGCAGTTACCCTGACACTTATCAGCCCCAGCATTTT,CASSYPDTYQPQHF
-,TRBD1,TRBV7-2,TRBJ2-3,TGTGCCAGCAGCTTGGGACAGAGCACAGATACGCAGTATTTT,CASSLGQSTDTQYF
-,TRBD1,TRBV14,TRBJ1-5,TGTGCCAGCAGCCAAGGACAGGGGAGCAATCAGCCCCAGCATTTT,CASSQGQGSNQPQHF
few,-,TRBV9,TRBJ1-1,TGTGCCAGCAGCGTAGAAGACAAGAACACTGAAGCTTTCTTT,CASSVEDKNTEAFF
once,TRBD2,TRBV6-6,TRBJ2-1,TGTGCCAGCAGTTACGCGGGAGGGATGGATGAGCAGTTCTTC,CASSYAGGMDEQFF
-,TRBD1,TRBV27,TRBJ1-5,TGTGCCAGCAGTTTCGCAGGGGGGGAGAGCCAGCCCCAGCATTTT,CASSFAGGESQPQHF
-,-,TRBV7-2,TRBJ2-1,TGTGCCAGCAGCTTGTATACTAGCGGGACAGGGGAGCAGTTCTTC,CASSLYTSGTGEQFF
-,-,TRBV10-3,TRBJ1-1,TGTGCCATCAGGCCCGCGCCCATGGGGACTGAAGCTTTCTTT,CAIRPAPMGTEAFF
few,-,TRBV11-1,TRBJ2-3,TGTGCCAGCAGCGGAGGGCAGGACGCAGATACGCAGTATTTT,CASSGGQDADTQYF
-,TRBD1,TRBV7-9,TRBJ2-3,TGTGCCAGCAGCGCCCAGGGGGCCTCAGATACGCAGTATTTT,CASSAQGASDTQYF
-,-,TRBV7-6,TRBJ1-1,TGTGCCAGCAGCCCTAGCTCAGGGACGGAAGCTTTCTTT,CASSPSSGTEAFF
few,-,TRBV5-4,TRBJ1-6,TGTGCCAGCAGCCTCGCGTCCGGGGGAGGATCACCCCTCCACTTT,CASSLASGGGSPLHF
-,-,TRBV5-5,TRBJ1-2,TGTGCCAGCAGCACCCGACAGGCCTCCGACTATGGCTACACCTTC,CASSTRQASDYGYTF